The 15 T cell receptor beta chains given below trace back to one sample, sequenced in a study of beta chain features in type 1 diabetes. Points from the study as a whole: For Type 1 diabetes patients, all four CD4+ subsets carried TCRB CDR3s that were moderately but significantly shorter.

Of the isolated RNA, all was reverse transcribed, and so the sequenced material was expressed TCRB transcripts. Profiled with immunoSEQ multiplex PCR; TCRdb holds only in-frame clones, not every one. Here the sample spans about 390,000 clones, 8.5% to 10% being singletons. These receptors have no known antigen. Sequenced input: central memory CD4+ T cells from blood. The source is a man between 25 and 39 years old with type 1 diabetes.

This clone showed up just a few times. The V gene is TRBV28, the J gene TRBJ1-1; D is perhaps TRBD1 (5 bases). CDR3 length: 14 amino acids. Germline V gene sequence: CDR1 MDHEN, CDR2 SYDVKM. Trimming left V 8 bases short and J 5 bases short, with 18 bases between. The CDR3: CASGSRGVGTEAFF. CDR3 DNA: TGTGCCAGCGGGAGTCGGGGGGTGGGAACTGAAGCTTTCTTT.

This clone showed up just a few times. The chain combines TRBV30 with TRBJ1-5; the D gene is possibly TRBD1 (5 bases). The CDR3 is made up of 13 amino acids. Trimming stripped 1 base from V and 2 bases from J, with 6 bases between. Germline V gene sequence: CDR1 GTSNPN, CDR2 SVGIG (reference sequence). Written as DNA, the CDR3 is TGTGCCTGGAGTGCAGGGCGCAATCAGCCCCAGCATTTT. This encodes CAWSAGRNQPQHF.

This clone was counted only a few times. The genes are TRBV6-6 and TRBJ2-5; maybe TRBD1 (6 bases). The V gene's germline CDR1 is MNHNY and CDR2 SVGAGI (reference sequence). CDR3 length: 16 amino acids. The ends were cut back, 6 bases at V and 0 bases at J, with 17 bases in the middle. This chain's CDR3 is CASRPRQELYQETQYF. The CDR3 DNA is TGTGCCAGCAGGCCTAGACAGGAGTTGTACCAAGAGACCCAGTACTTC.

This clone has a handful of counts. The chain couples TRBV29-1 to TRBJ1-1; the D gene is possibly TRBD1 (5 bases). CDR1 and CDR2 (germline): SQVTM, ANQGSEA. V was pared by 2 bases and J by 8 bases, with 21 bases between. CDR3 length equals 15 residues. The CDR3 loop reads CSVELARRQGREAFF. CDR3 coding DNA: TGCAGCGTTGAACTTGCTCGCCGGCAGGGTCGGGAAGCTTTCTTT.

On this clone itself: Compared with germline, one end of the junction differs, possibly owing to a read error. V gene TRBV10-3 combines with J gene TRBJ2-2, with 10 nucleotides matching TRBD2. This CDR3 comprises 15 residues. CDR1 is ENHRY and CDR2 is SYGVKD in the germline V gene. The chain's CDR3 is CASSYLSSGRGELFF. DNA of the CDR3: TGTGCCAGCAGTTACCTCTCTAGCGGGAGAGGGGAGCTGTTTTTT.

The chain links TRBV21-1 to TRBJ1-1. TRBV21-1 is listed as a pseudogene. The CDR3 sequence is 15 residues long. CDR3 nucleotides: TGTGCCAGCAGCAAATTGGGCCGGGTAAACACTGAAGCTTTCTTT. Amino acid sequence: CASSKLGRVNTEAFF.

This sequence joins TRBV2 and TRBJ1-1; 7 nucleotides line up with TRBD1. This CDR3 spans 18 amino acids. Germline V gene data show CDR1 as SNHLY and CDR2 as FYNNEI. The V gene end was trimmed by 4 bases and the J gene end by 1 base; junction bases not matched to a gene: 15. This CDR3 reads CASSGPRQGTSWNTEAFF. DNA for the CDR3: TGTGCCAGCAGTGGACCCAGACAGGGTACGAGTTGGAACACTGAAGCTTTCTTT. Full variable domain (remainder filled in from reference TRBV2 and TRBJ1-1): EPEVTQTPSHQVTQMGQEVILRCVPISNHLYFYWYRQILGQKVEFLVSFYNNEISEKSEIFDDQFSVERPDGSNFTLKIRSTKLEDSAMYFCASSGPRQGTSWNTEAFFGQGTRLTVV.

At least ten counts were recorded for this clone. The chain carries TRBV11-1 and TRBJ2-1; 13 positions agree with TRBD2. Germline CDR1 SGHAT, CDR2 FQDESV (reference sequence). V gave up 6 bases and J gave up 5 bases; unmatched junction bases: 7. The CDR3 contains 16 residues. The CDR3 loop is CASRTTSGRADNEQFF. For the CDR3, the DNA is TGTGCCAGCAGGACTACTAGCGGGAGGGCCGACAATGAGCAGTTCTTC.

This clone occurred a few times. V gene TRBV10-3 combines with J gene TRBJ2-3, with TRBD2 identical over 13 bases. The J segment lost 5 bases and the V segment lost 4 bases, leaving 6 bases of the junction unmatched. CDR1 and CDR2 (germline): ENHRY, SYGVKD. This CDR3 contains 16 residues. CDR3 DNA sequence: TGTGCCATCAGTGGCGGACTAGCGGGAGCAGGAGATACGCAGTATTTT. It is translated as CAISGGLAGAGDTQYF.

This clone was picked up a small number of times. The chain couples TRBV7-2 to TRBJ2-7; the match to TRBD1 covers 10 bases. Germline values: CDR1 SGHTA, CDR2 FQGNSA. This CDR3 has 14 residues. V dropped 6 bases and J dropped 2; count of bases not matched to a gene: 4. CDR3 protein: CASRTGTGAYEQYF. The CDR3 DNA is TGTGCCAGCAGAACCGGGACAGGGGCCTACGAGCAGTACTTC. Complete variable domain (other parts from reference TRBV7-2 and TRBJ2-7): GAGVSQSPSNKVTEKGKDVELRCDPISGHTALYWYRQSLGQGLEFLIYFQGNSAPDKSGLPSDRFSAERTGGSVSTLTIQRTQQEDSAVYLCASRTGTGAYEQYFGPGTRLTVT.

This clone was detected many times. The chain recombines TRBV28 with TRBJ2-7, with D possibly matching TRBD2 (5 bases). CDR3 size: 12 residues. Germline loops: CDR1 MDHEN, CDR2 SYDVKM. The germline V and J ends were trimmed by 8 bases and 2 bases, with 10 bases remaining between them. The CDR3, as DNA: TGTGCCAGCGAGGGTGTTGCCTACGAGCAGTACTTC. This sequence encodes CASEGVAYEQYF.

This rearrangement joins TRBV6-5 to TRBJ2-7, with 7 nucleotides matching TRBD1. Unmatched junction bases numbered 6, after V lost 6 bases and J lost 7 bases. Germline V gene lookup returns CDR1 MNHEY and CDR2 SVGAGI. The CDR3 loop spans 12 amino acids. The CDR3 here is CASRRQGGEQYF. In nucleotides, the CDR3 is TGTGCCAGCAGGAGACAGGGCGGAGAGCAGTACTTC.

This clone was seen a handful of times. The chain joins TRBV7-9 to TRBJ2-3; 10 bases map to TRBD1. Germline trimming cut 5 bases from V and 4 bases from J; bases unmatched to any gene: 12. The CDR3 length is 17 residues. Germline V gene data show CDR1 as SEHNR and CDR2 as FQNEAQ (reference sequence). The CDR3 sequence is CASSPGQGEGSADTQYF. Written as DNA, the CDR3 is TGTGCCAGCAGCCCCGGACAGGGGGAGGGAAGTGCAGATACGCAGTATTTT. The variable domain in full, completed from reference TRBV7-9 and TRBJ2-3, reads DTGVSQNPRHKITKRGQNVTFRCDPISEHNRLYWYRQTLGQGPEFLTYFQNEAQLEKSRLLSDRFSAERPKGSFSTLEIQRTEQGDSAMYLCASSPGQGEGSADTQYFGPGTRLTVL.

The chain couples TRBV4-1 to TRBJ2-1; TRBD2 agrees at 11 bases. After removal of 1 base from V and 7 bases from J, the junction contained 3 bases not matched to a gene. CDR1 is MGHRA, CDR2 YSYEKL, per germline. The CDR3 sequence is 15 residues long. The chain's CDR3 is CASSQGLAGFNEQFF. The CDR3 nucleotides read TGCGCCAGCAGCCAAGGACTAGCGGGGTTTAATGAGCAGTTCTTC.

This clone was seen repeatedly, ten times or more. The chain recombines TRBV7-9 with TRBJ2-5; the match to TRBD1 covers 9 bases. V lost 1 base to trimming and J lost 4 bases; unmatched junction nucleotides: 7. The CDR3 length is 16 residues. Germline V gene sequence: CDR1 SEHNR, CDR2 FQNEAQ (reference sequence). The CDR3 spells CASSLGGQGQGETQYF. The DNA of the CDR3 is TGTGCCAGCAGCTTAGGAGGACAGGGGCAAGGAGAGACCCAGTACTTC.